These 8 T cell receptor beta chains share one sample of origin, sequenced in a study of T cells in Graves' hyperthyroidism and ophthalmopathy. Amplified TCR beta CDR3 regions came from RNA transcripts. HTBI primers drove first-round RT-PCR of the TCR CDR3. TCRdb reprocessed the multiplex PCR reads via MiXCR and lists one record per CDR3 protein. The sample consists of around 600,000 distinct CDR3 sequences, about 45% of them appearing once. Sequenced: peripheral blood or thyroid tissue (not recorded which). The receptors derive from an adult man with Graves' disease, either hyperthyroidism or ophthalmopathy (not recorded which).

This clonotype was recorded many times. V and J are TRBV7-9 and TRBJ2-5; D may be TRBD2 (5 bases). Between the trimmed V and J ends, which lost 3 bases and 4 bases, there was a span of 12 bases. The V gene's germline CDR1 is SEHNR and CDR2 FQNEAQ (reference sequence). The CDR3 length is 14 residues. The CDR3, as DNA: TGTGCCAGCAGCTTGCGCAGCGGTACAGAGACCCAGTACTTC. Encoded protein: CASSLRSGTETQYF.

The V call is TRBV25-1, the J call TRBJ1-1; 7 bases align to TRBD1. The germline V gene encodes CDR1 MGHDK and CDR2 SYGVNS. V trimming: 7 bases; J trimming: 5 bases; junction bases outside the gene matches: 7. CDR3 length equals 13 residues. CDR3 amino acids: CASTGRGWTEAFF. CDR3 DNA: TGTGCCAGCACGGGCAGGGGGTGGACTGAAGCTTTCTTT.

To note about this clonotype: The junction differs from germline at one of its ends, possibly a read error. The chain is built from TRBV5-1 and TRBJ1-1; D not resolved. Germline values: CDR1 SGHRS, CDR2 YFSETQ. The CDR3 loop spans 14 amino acids. CDR3 residues: CASSLSLQVGEAFF. CDR3 DNA sequence: TGTGCCAGCAGCTTATCCTTGCAAGTCGGTGAAGCTTTCTTT.

This clonotype was observed at least ten times. The chain recombines TRBV19 with TRBJ1-6; tentatively, D is TRBD1 (5 bases). This CDR3 comprises 14 residues. Germline V gene data show CDR1 as LNHDA and CDR2 as SQIVND (reference sequence). The V end lost 7 bases, the J end lost 9 bases, and 16 bases lay between the germline ends. The CDR3 region has the DNA TGTGCCAGTAACCCAAGACAGTCGTCTTCACCCCTCCACTTT. This translates into CASNPRQSSSPLHF.

To note about this clonotype: Just one base apart from a much larger clone, this may be a read error. This CDR3 fails to terminate in the conserved phenylalanine or tryptophan, so it likely reflects a read error. This chain uses TRBV12-3 or TRBV12-4 with TRBJ1-2; D not resolved. The CDR3 runs to 13 residues. The V gene lost 5 bases and the J gene lost 8 bases, with 15 bases spanning the gap. CDR3 sequence (DNA): TGTGCCAGCAGTCCTGTTTCCCTGGGCGGCTACACCCTC. This codes for CASSPVSLGGYTL.

In its sample, this clonotype was seen a few times. The rearrangement joins TRBV9 to TRBJ1-1, with D unresolved. This CDR3 comprises 15 residues. Germline V gives CDR1 SGDLS, CDR2 YYNGEE. Trimming took off 4 bases at V and 0 bases at J, with 13 bases between the two ends. The CDR3 nucleotides are TGTGCCAGCAGCACCCAGACAATTATGAACACTGAAGCTTTCTTT. This codes for CASSTQTIMNTEAFF.

This clonotype was counted at least ten times. The chain carries TRBV10-3 and TRBJ1-2; 10 positions match TRBD1. Germline assignment: CDR1 ENHRY and CDR2 SYGVKD. The CDR3 totals 14 residues. The ends lost 6 bases at V and 4 bases at J; junction bases unmatched: 5. Here the CDR3 reads CAIRGTGAIYGYTF. As DNA, the CDR3 is TGTGCCATCAGAGGGACAGGGGCAATCTATGGCTACACCTTC.

Notes on this clonotype: A much larger clonotype is one base distant, so this may be a read error. The chain combines TRBV7-9 with TRBJ2-5; 7 bases are shared with TRBD1. The CDR3 spans 14 residues. With 5 bases clipped from V and 5 bases from J, the junction kept 8 bases outside the gene matches. The germline V gene has CDR1 SEHNR and CDR2 FQNEAQ (reference sequence). The CDR3 nucleotides are TGTGCCAGCAGCCGGGGCAGGGGGACGGAGACCCAGTACTTC. It translates to CASSRGRGTETQYF.